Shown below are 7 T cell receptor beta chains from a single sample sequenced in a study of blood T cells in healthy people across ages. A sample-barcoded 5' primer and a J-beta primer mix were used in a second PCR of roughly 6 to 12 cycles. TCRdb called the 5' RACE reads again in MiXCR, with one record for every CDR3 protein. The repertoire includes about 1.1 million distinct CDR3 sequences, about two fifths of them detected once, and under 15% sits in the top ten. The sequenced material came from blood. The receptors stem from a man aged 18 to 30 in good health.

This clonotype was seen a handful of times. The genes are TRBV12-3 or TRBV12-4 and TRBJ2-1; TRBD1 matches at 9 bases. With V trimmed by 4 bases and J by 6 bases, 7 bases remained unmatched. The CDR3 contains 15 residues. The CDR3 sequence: CASSSRRDRANEQFF. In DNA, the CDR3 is TGTGCCAGCAGTTCCCGAAGGGACAGGGCCAATGAGCAGTTCTTC.

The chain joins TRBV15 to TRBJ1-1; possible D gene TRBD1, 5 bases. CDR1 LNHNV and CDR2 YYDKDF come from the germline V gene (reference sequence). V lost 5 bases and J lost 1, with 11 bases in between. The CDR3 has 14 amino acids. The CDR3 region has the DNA TGTGCCACCAGCCCTCGAAGGGGGAACACTGAAGCTTTCTTT. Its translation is CATSPRRGNTEAFF.

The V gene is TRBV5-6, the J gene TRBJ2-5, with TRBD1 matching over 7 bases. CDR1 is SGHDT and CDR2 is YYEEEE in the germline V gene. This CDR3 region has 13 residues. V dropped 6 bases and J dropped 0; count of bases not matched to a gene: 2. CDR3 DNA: TGTGCCAGCACCAGGGGGTACCAAGAGACCCAGTACTTC. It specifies CASTRGYQETQYF. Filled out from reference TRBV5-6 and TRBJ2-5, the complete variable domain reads DAGVTQSPTHLIKTRGQQVTLRCSPKSGHDTVSWYQQALGQGPQFIFQYYEEEERQRGNFPDRFSGHQFPNYSSELNVNALLLGDSALYLCASTRGYQETQYFGPGTRLLVL.

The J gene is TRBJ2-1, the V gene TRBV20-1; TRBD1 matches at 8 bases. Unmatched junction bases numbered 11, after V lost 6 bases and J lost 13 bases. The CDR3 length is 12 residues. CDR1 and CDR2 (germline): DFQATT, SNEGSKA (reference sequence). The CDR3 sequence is CSAALTGETQFF. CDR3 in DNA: TGCAGTGCCGCCCTGACAGGGGAGACCCAGTTCTTC.

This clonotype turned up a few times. Here the CDR3 reads CASSPGEEAMGYGYTF. CDR3 in DNA: TGTGCCAGCAGCCCCGGGGAGGAAGCAATGGGCTATGGCTACACCTTC. The rearrangement uses TRBV21-1 and TRBJ1-2; TRBD1, as called in the table, went unchecked against the DNA. TRBV21-1 is tagged as a pseudogene. The length of the CDR3 is 16 residues.

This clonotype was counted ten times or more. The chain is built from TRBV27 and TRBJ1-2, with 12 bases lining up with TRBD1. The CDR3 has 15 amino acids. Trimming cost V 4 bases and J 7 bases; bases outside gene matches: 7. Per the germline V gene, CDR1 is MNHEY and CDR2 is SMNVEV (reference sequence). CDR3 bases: TGTGCCAGCAGTTCGCGGGGACAGGGGGCTATTGGCTACACCTTC. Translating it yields CASSSRGQGAIGYTF.

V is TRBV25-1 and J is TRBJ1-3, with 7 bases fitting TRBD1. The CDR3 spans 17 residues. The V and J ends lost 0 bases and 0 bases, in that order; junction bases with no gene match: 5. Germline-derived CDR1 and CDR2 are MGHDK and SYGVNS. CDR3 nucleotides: TGTGCCAGCAGTGAATATAGGGGGCATGACTCTGGAAACACCATATATTTT. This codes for CASSEYRGHDSGNTIYF.